The sequence of this T cell receptor beta chain was determined in a study of kidney transplant recipient with SARS-CoV-2 infection. The germline V gene encodes CDR1 MNHEY and CDR2 SVGEGT. There are 18 residues in the CDR3. Trimming took 5 bases from V and 3 from J; bases not matched to a gene: 11. A single record per CDR3 protein comes from TCRdb applying MiXCR to the reads. Found here are approximately 250,000 distinct CDR3 sequences, about 28% of them singletons; the top ten hold nearly 7.5%. Sequenced here: a blood sample, sampled at baseline and on day 111 from a kidney transplant recipient. This receptor was taken from a male patient aged 30 to 40 who had COVID-19 and was a kidney transplant recipient. The graft donor may have contributed some T cells. V gene TRBV6-2 or TRBV6-3 combines with J gene TRBJ2-3; 13 nucleotides match TRBD2. The CDR3 bases are TGTGCCAGCAGTCATCCCAGACTAGCGGGAGGTGGAACAGATACGCAGTATTTT. Its translation: CASSHPRLAGGGTDTQYF.